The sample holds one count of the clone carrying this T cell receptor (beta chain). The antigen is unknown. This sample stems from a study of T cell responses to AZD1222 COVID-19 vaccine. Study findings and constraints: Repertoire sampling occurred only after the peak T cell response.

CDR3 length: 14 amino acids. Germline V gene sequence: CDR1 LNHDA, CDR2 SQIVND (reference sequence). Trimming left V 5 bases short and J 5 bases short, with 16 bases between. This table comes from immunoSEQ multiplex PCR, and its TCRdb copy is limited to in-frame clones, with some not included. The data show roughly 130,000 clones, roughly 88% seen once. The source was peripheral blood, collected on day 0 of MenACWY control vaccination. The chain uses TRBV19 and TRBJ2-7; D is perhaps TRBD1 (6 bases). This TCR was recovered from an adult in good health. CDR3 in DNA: TGTGCCAGTAGTTCAAGACAGGATATCCACGAGCAGTACTTC. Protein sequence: CASSSRQDIHEQYF.